One sample yielded the 32 T cell receptor beta chains listed below, sequenced in a study of blood T cell repertoires in COVID-19. Sequencing was performed with immunoSEQ multiplex PCR; in TCRdb, only in-frame clones are kept and a portion is missing. The sample shows about 260,000 clones, around 87% of them seen only once. The sequenced sample consisted of peripheral blood. The receptors stem from a woman aged 40 to 50 who had recovered from COVID-19.

This clone was detected once. This sequence joins TRBV5-5 and TRBJ2-1; the D gene is possibly TRBD1 (6 bases). Per the germline V gene, CDR1 is SGHKS and CDR2 is YYEKEE (reference sequence). Trimming cost V 0 bases and J 6 bases, with 10 bases left between them. The CDR3 has 14 residues. Here the CDR3 reads CASSLGQASNEQFF. The CDR3 nucleotides are TGTGCCAGCAGCTTGGGACAGGCTTCCAATGAGCAGTTCTTC.

The gene calls are TRBV18 and TRBJ2-3, with D possibly matching TRBD2 (6 bases). This CDR3 is 15 amino acids long. Germline values: CDR1 KGHSH, CDR2 LQKENI. The V gene lost 2 bases and the J gene lost 6 bases, with 15 bases spanning the gap. The chain's CDR3 is CASSPRLFGGDTQYF. Here the CDR3 DNA reads TGTGCCAGCTCACCAAGACTCTTTGGGGGGGATACGCAGTATTTT.

V is TRBV10-3 and J is TRBJ1-5, with D possibly being TRBD1 (5 bases). CDR1 is ENHRY and CDR2 is SYGVKD in the germline V gene. The CDR3 sequence is 14 residues long. The ends were cut back, 6 bases at V and 0 bases at J, with 9 bases in the middle. This chain's CDR3 is CAISGTSSNQPQHF. The CDR3 DNA is TGTGCCATCAGCGGGACTAGTAGCAATCAGCCCCAGCATTTT.

This clone is a singleton in its sample. This chain joins TRBV30 and TRBJ2-1; a weak D match, TRBD2 (7 bases). V lost 3 bases, J lost 5 bases, and 14 bases lay in between. The length of the CDR3 is 14 residues. Germline CDR1 is GTSNPN and CDR2 is SVGIG (reference sequence). CDR3 nucleotide sequence: TGTGCCTGGAGCCCAAGGGGGGGAAACAATGAGCAGTTCTTC. It specifies CAWSPRGGNNEQFF.

This clone was seen once. The chain recombines TRBV6-4 with TRBJ1-1; 12 nucleotides match TRBD1. Unmatched junction bases numbered 17, after V lost 2 bases and J lost 1 base. Germline V gives CDR1 MRHNA, CDR2 SNTAGT. There are 21 residues in the CDR3. CDR3 in amino acids: CASSDPSTPRDRGQRNTEAFF. CDR3 sequence (DNA): TGTGCCAGCAGTGACCCAAGCACCCCCCGGGACAGGGGGCAAAGGAACACTGAAGCTTTCTTT.

V and J are TRBV25-1 and TRBJ1-1; D not certain. V dropped 2 bases and J dropped 0 bases, with 7 bases sitting between them. Looked up from germline, CDR1 is MGHDK and CDR2 is SYGVNS. CDR3 length: 14 residues. CDR3 DNA sequence: TGTGCCAGCAGTGAAGAACATTTGAACACTGAAGCTTTCTTT. Amino acid sequence: CASSEEHLNTEAFF.

This sequence joins TRBV4-3 and TRBJ1-4; 10 nucleotides align to TRBD1. The CDR3 sequence is 17 residues long. The ends lost 0 bases at V and 8 bases at J; junction bases unmatched: 9. The germline gives CDR1 LGHNA, CDR2 YSLEER. For the CDR3, the DNA is TGCGCCAGCAGCCAAGATCTGGGGACAGGGGAAAGCGAAAAACTGTTTTTT. It is translated as CASSQDLGTGESEKLFF.

The chain couples TRBV18 to TRBJ1-2, with D possibly TRBD1 on 5 matching bases. V shed 3 bases and J shed 7 bases, with 18 bases lying between them. Germline values: CDR1 KGHSH, CDR2 LQKENI. The CDR3 runs 15 residues. This CDR3 is CASSPYAGRNGGYTF. The CDR3 DNA is TGTGCCAGCTCACCTTATGCAGGGAGGAATGGTGGCTACACCTTC.

Worth noting for this clone: The same CDR3 also results from other DNA sequences found in this sample. The V call is TRBV27, the J call TRBJ2-7; D perhaps matches TRBD2 (5 bases). The CDR3 has 14 amino acids. Germline V gene sequence: CDR1 MNHEY, CDR2 SMNVEV (reference sequence). Trimming took 5 bases from V and 0 from J, leaving 11 bases between them. The DNA of the CDR3 is TGTGCCAGCAGTCTGTCCCGGGGCTCCTACGAGCAGTACTTC. Residues: CASSLSRGSYEQYF.

The V and J genes are TRBV15 and TRBJ2-1; TRBD1 agrees at 7 bases. The length of the CDR3 is 15 residues. CDR1 and CDR2 (germline): LNHNV, YYDKDF (reference sequence). V lost 1 base, J lost 3 bases, and 3 bases stayed unmatched. CDR3 sequence (DNA): TGTGCCACCAGCAGAGTCACAGGGGTCTACAATGAGCAGTTCTTC. This sequence encodes CATSRVTGVYNEQFF.

This sequence joins TRBV5-4 and TRBJ1-2; the D is unclear. Germline CDR1 is SGHNT and CDR2 is YYREEE (reference sequence). V dropped 1 base and J dropped 2 bases, with 9 bases sitting between them. The CDR3 covers 14 residues. CDR3 bases: TGTGCCAGCAGCTTGATTGGGCAGAACTATGGCTACACCTTC. Protein product: CASSLIGQNYGYTF.

The V call is TRBV25-1, the J call TRBJ1-2; D is uncertain. The CDR3 contains 12 residues. The germline V and J ends were trimmed by 4 bases and 4 bases, with 7 bases remaining between them. Germline V gene sequence: CDR1 MGHDK, CDR2 SYGVNS. The CDR3 protein is CASSGTFYGYTF. The CDR3 coding sequence is TGTGCCAGCAGTGGCACATTCTATGGCTACACCTTC.

The chain employs TRBV5-1 and TRBJ1-6; 8 nucleotides agree with TRBD1. This CDR3 has 14 amino acids. V trimming: 4 bases; J trimming: 9 bases; junction bases outside the gene matches: 6. Germline V gene sequence: CDR1 SGHRS, CDR2 YFSETQ. The CDR3: CASSGGQVISPLHF. DNA of the CDR3: TGCGCCAGCAGCGGGGGACAGGTTATTTCACCCCTCCACTTT.

CDR3 sequence reads: CASSYSVDYNEQFF. CDR3 nucleotides: TGTGCCAGCAGTTACTCGGTAGACTACAATGAGCAGTTCTTC. The chain uses TRBV6-2 or TRBV6-3 and TRBJ2-1, with D unresolved. Germline CDR1 is MNHEY and CDR2 is SVGEGT. The CDR3 sequence is 14 residues long. The V and J ends lost 0 bases and 3 bases respectively, with 6 bases between them.

Concerning this clone itself: The same CDR3 arises from other DNA sequences in this sample as well. The chain uses TRBV2 and TRBJ2-5; 10 bases map to TRBD1. Germline V lookup: CDR1 SNHLY, CDR2 FYNNEI. The CDR3 runs to 15 residues. Germline trimming cut 3 bases from V and 5 bases from J; bases unmatched to any gene: 6. The CDR3 loop reads CASSDRGQGQETQYF. In nucleotides, the CDR3 is TGTGCCAGCAGTGACCGGGGACAGGGGCAGGAGACCCAGTACTTC. Full variable domain (missing parts from reference TRBV2 and TRBJ2-5): EPEVTQTPSHQVTQMGQEVILRCVPISNHLYFYWYRQILGQKVEFLVSFYNNEISEKSEIFDDQFSVERPDGSNFTLKIRSTKLEDSAMYFCASSDRGQGQETQYFGPGTRLLVL.

V gene TRBV7-2 combines with J gene TRBJ2-3, with TRBD2 matching 7 bases. The CDR3 covers 15 residues. Unmatched junction bases numbered 6, after V lost 6 bases and J lost 0 bases. CDR1 and CDR2 from the germline V gene are SGHTA and FQGNSA. In nucleotides, the CDR3 is TGTGCCAGCAGGTGGGGGGGGACTAGCACAGATACGCAGTATTTT. This gives the protein CASRWGGTSTDTQYF.

The chain combines TRBV9 with TRBJ2-1; 7 nucleotides match TRBD1. J was trimmed by 2 bases and V by 2 bases; bases with no gene match: 7. From germline, CDR1 is SGDLS and CDR2 YYNGEE. The CDR3 is 16 amino acids. This CDR3 is CASSVKGQGAYNEQFF. The CDR3 coding sequence is TGTGCCAGCAGCGTTAAGGGGCAGGGGGCCTACAATGAGCAGTTCTTC.

This clone was detected a few times. This chain links TRBV7-9 with TRBJ1-6; 10 bases are a match to TRBD1. This CDR3 is built from 16 residues. Germline V gene lookup returns CDR1 SEHNR and CDR2 FQNEAQ (reference sequence). V gave up 5 bases and J gave up 7 bases; unmatched junction bases: 8. The CDR3 DNA follows: TGTGCCAGCAGCCGTGAGACAGGGGGCGGAAATTCACCCCTCCACTTT. It is translated as CASSRETGGGNSPLHF.

The CDR3 sequence: CASSQSGQGRVEQYF. In DNA, the CDR3 is TGTGCCAGCAGCCAATCGGGACAGGGTAGGGTCGAGCAGTACTTC. The J gene is TRBJ2-7, the V gene TRBV16; 9 bases match TRBD1. This CDR3 is built from 15 residues. V gave up 0 bases and J gave up 6 bases; unmatched junction bases: 6. The germline gives CDR1 KGHSY, CDR2 FQNENV.

The chain combines TRBV15 with TRBJ1-1; 9 nucleotides align to TRBD1. The ends lost 0 bases at V and 0 bases at J; junction bases unmatched: 8. Germline loops: CDR1 LNHNV, CDR2 YYDKDF (reference sequence). This CDR3 has 18 amino acids. CDR3 residues: CATSREGYGTGMNTEAFF. The DNA of the CDR3 is TGTGCCACCAGCAGAGAGGGGTATGGGACAGGGATGAACACTGAAGCTTTCTTT. Drawing the rest from reference TRBV15 and TRBJ1-1, the complete variable domain is DAMVIQNPRYQVTQFGKPVTLSCSQTLNHNVMYWYQQKSSQAPKLLFHYYDKDFNNEADTPDNFQSRRPNTSFCFLDIRSPGLGDTAMYLCATSREGYGTGMNTEAFFGQGTRLTVV.

The chain joins TRBV11-2 to TRBJ2-2, with D possibly TRBD2 on 6 matching bases. Deletions cut 7 bases from V and 5 bases from J, with 23 bases between. From germline, CDR1 is SGHAT and CDR2 FQNNGV. CDR3 size: 17 residues. The CDR3 reads CASTGVEGWIGTGELFF. CDR3 nucleotide sequence: TGTGCCAGCACCGGGGTGGAGGGGTGGATTGGGACCGGGGAGCTGTTTTTT. Drawing the rest from reference TRBV11-2 and TRBJ2-2, the complete variable domain is EAGVAQSPRYKIIEKRQSVAFWCNPISGHATLYWYQQILGQGPKLLIQFQNNGVVDDSQLPKDRFSAERLKGVDSTLKIQPAKLEDSAVYLCASTGVEGWIGTGELFFGEGSRLTVL.

The gene calls are TRBV5-6 and TRBJ1-1; tentatively, D is TRBD1 (6 bases). Germline-derived CDR1 and CDR2 are SGHDT and YYEEEE. The CDR3 length is 13 residues. V shed 7 bases and J shed 6 bases, with 16 bases lying between them. The CDR3 bases are TGTGCCAGCCAGGGGTATTTGGACGCTGAAGCTTTCTTT. Encoded protein: CASQGYLDAEAFF.

This clone occurred a few times. The rearrangement joins TRBV2 to TRBJ1-1; D uncertain. The CDR3 loop spans 13 amino acids. The germline V and J ends were trimmed by 4 bases and 0 bases, with 6 bases remaining between them. CDR1 and CDR2 from the germline V gene are SNHLY and FYNNEI. The CDR3 sequence is CASSAVLNTEAFF. The CDR3 region has the DNA TGTGCCAGCAGTGCGGTCTTGAACACTGAAGCTTTCTTT.

This clone has only one observation. The chain uses TRBV3-1 (or the pseudogene TRBV3-2) and TRBJ2-5; 7 bases line up with TRBD2. The CDR3 has 16 amino acids. The V gene's germline CDR1 is LGHDT and CDR2 YNNKEL (reference sequence). V was clipped by 7 bases and J by 5 bases; unmatched bases: 16. The CDR3 nucleotides read TGTGCCAGCAACATCCAGAGCGGGGCCCTCCGCGAGACCCAGTACTTC. Translated: CASNIQSGALRETQYF.

This clone was observed once. The chain uses TRBV30 and TRBJ2-7; 9 bases fit TRBD1. The CDR3 is 14 residues long. V shed 0 bases and J 1 base; nucleotides not matched to a gene: 1. Germline V lookup: CDR1 GTSNPN, CDR2 SVGIG (reference sequence). The CDR3 protein is CAWSVGTGSYEQYF. The CDR3 nucleotides are TGTGCCTGGAGTGTAGGGACAGGGTCCTACGAGCAGTACTTC.

This clone was picked up a small number of times. This chain links TRBV2 with TRBJ1-4; D is unresolved. V was shortened by 11 bases and J by 8 bases, with 18 bases between the two germline ends. CDR3 length: 13 residues. Germline V gene lookup returns CDR1 SNHLY and CDR2 FYNNEI. The CDR3 sequence is CAGSGDLQEKLFF. The DNA of the CDR3 is TGTGCCGGGTCGGGAGACTTGCAGGAAAAACTGTTTTTT.

The J gene is TRBJ2-5, the V gene TRBV3-1 (or the pseudogene TRBV3-2); TRBD2 matches 7 bases. Trimming took 1 base from V and 4 from J; bases not matched to a gene: 9. The CDR3 has 16 residues. Germline V lookup: CDR1 LGHDT, CDR2 YNNKEL (reference sequence). The CDR3 loop is CASSQGNLAVGETQYF. The CDR3 nucleotides read TGTGCCAGCAGCCAAGGGAACCTAGCGGTGGGAGAGACCCAGTACTTC.

As DNA, the CDR3 is TGTGCCAGCAGTTTCTCCGGGGTTAGCAATCAGCCCCAGCATTTT. Amino acids: CASSFSGVSNQPQHF. This chain links TRBV6-6 with TRBJ1-5; the D is unclear. V dropped 4 bases and J dropped 0 bases, with 10 bases sitting between them. The CDR3 is 15 amino acids. CDR1 MNHNY and CDR2 SVGAGI come from the germline V gene (reference sequence).

The CDR3 region is CASSPASRAPGTEAFF. The CDR3 coding sequence is TGTGCCAGCAGCCCAGCCAGCAGGGCCCCAGGGACTGAAGCTTTCTTT. The V and J genes are TRBV9 and TRBJ1-1; a possible D gene is TRBD1 (5 bases). V was trimmed by 4 bases and J by 5 bases, leaving 21 bases between them. The CDR3 is 16 amino acids. CDR1 SGDLS and CDR2 YYNGEE come from the germline V gene.

The chain employs TRBV30 and TRBJ2-1; D unclear. Germline-derived CDR1 and CDR2 are GTSNPN and SVGIG (reference sequence). The germline V and J ends were trimmed by 3 bases and 7 bases, with 10 bases remaining between them. This CDR3 has 12 residues. The CDR3 sequence is CAWRGAGNEQFF. CDR3 DNA sequence: TGTGCCTGGAGAGGCGCCGGGAATGAGCAGTTCTTC.

The chain employs TRBV6-2 or TRBV6-3 and TRBJ1-5; 9 bases are a match to TRBD1. With V trimmed by 2 bases and J by 7 bases, 9 bases remained unmatched. The CDR3 runs 16 residues. CDR1 MNHEY and CDR2 SVGEGT come from the germline V gene. This CDR3 reads CASSYGSGQGLQPQHF. CDR3 coding DNA: TGTGCCAGCAGTTACGGGTCGGGACAGGGACTACAGCCCCAGCATTTT.

The rearrangement links TRBV5-1 to TRBJ2-3; 13 positions match TRBD2. CDR1 is SGHRS and CDR2 is YFSETQ in the germline V gene. Germline trimming cut 4 bases from V and 5 bases from J; bases unmatched to any gene: 7. The CDR3 consists of 16 residues. The chain's CDR3 is CASSLGTSGVGDTQYF. CDR3 coding DNA: TGCGCCAGCAGCCTCGGGACTAGCGGGGTAGGAGATACGCAGTATTTT.